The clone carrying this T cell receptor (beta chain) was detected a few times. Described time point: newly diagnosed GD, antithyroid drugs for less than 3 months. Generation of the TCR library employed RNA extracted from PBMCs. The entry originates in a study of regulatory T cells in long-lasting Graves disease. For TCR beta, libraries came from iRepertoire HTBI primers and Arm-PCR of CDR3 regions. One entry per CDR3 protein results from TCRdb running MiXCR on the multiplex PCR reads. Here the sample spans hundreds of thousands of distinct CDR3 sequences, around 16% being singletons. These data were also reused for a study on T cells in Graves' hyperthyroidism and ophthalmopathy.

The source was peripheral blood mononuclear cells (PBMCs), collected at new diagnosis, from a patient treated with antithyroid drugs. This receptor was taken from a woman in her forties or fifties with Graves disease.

CDR3 region: CASSRSEGGRLNGYTF. CDR3 DNA: TGTGCCAGCAGCCGCTCTGAAGGGGGGCGGCTGAATGGCTACACCTTC. The chain recombines TRBV14 with TRBJ1-2, with D possibly TRBD1 on 6 matching bases. With 4 bases removed from V and 6 bases from J, the gap between germline ends came to 21 bases. The germline V gene has CDR1 SGHDN and CDR2 FVKESK. The CDR3 runs 16 residues.